The clone carrying this T cell receptor beta chain was counted only a few times. What it recognizes is unknown. The ends were cut back, 3 bases at V and 1 base at J, with 6 bases in the middle. This CDR3 has 13 amino acids. Per the germline V gene, CDR1 is SGHAT and CDR2 is FQNNGV. The data were obtained in a study of cytomegalovirus exposure and HLA in healthy donors. Across the whole study: Approximately 85 million unique TCRs from HLA-typed donors made up an early data release. Study-level points and caveats: Highest at DRB1 and lowest at HLA-C, TCR association rates differed among HLA loci in a later analysis. Being productive about 87% or about 30% of the time was typical of most TCR beta V segments in an earlier analysis.

PCR primers comprised 60 Vbeta and 13 Jbeta primers. Assay used: immunoSEQ multiplex PCR; TCRdb lists only in-frame clones, some missing. Of more than 95,000 clones listed, under 85% were seen once; the top ten hold around 4.2%. The V call is TRBV11-2, the J call TRBJ1-1; D remains unclear. The sequence was obtained from a woman aged 50 to 65 in good health and CMV-seropositive. Material: PBMCs. Here the CDR3 reads CASSFQQNTEAFF. CDR3 nucleotide sequence: TGTGCCAGCAGCTTCCAACAGAACACTGAAGCTTTCTTT.